This is a list of T cell receptor beta chains from one sample in a study of T cell changes during pregnancy in multiple sclerosis. Data came from immunoSEQ multiplex PCR; TCRdb stores just in-frame clones and leaves some out. The repertoire holds under 50,000 clones, roughly 93% seen once, with approximately 0.39% in the top ten. Sequences were derived from CD4+ T cells from peripheral blood mononuclear cells, sampled in the second trimester of pregnancy. These TCRs come from a female donor in good health, enrolled as a control in a pregnancy study. CDR3s include the opening cysteine and the closing phenylalanine or tryptophan. A D gene is named only where the DNA matches it firmly. Not all rows give a size; the values are once, few, many and, for expanded clones, a class.

CASSDDLVGDEQFF,TGTGCCAGCAGTGATGACCTAGTCGGCGATGAGCAGTTCTTC,few,.,TRBJ2-1,TRBV2
CATSRDPLRRGGIEQYF,TGTGCCACCAGCAGAGATCCGTTAAGGCGGGGGGGCATCGAGCAGTACTTC,.,TRBD2,TRBJ2-7,TRBV15
CASSLGSGVSYEQYF,TGCGCCAGCAGCCTAGGTTCAGGGGTATCCTACGAGCAGTACTTC,.,.,TRBJ2-7,TRBV4-3
CASSPGTSGTGELFF,TGTGCCAGCTCACCAGGGACTAGCGGGACCGGGGAGCTGTTTTTT,.,TRBD2,TRBJ2-2,TRBV18
CASSYSPGNPYEQYF,TGTGCCAGCAGTTACTCGCCAGGGAACCCCTACGAGCAGTACTTC,.,.,TRBJ2-7,TRBV6-5
CASSPGRETEAFF,TGTGCCAGCAGCCCTGGTCGGGAGACTGAAGCTTTCTTT,.,.,TRBJ1-1,TRBV5-4
CSGSVGGQSSYEQYF,TGCAGCGGTTCGGTAGGGGGCCAGAGCTCCTACGAGCAGTACTTC,.,TRBD1,TRBJ2-7,TRBV29-1
CASSGRDRGRVNEQFF,TGTGCCAGCAGTGGACGGGACAGGGGGCGCGTAAATGAGCAGTTCTTC,.,TRBD1,TRBJ2-1,TRBV6-1
CASSFSWTGKGSPLHF,TGTGCCAGCAGCTTCTCCTGGACAGGGAAAGGTTCACCCCTCCACTTT,.,TRBD1,TRBJ1-6,TRBV7-2
CASSQQDLLQPQHF,TGTGCCAGCAGCCAACAGGACCTACTGCAGCCCCAGCATTTT,.,.,TRBJ1-5,TRBV7-9
CASSEFVGAGVYGYTF,TGTGCCAGCAGTGAGTTCGTGGGGGCTGGGGTATATGGCTACACCTTC,once,.,TRBJ1-2,TRBV6-1
CSATRGTEAFF,TGCAGTGCTACTCGGGGCACTGAAGCTTTCTTT,.,.,TRBJ1-1,TRBV20-1
CASSQVYRQGNTEAFF,TGCGCCAGCAGCCAAGTATATCGACAGGGGAACACTGAAGCTTTCTTT,.,TRBD1,TRBJ1-1,TRBV4-1
CASSKLAGVFNEQFF,TGTGCCAGCAGCAAACTAGCGGGGGTTTTCAATGAGCAGTTCTTC,.,TRBD2,TRBJ2-1,TRBV11-3
CASRSGTGNQPQHF,TGTGCCAGTCGCTCCGGGACAGGGAATCAGCCCCAGCATTTT,once,TRBD1,TRBJ1-5,TRBV19
CASSTQGNYGYTF,TGTGCCAGTAGTACCCAGGGGAACTATGGCTACACCTTC,.,.,TRBJ1-2,TRBV19